The entry below gives a single T cell receptor (beta chain) sequence along with its context. The CDR3 contains 14 residues. CDR1 is SNHLY, CDR2 FYNNEI, per germline. V was pared by 4 bases and J by 4 bases, with 11 bases between. RNA totalling about 0.45 to 1 ug underwent reverse transcription with random hexamers. TCRdb independently ran MiXCR on the immunoSEQ multiplex PCR reads; one entry per CDR3 protein. The sample carries approximately 150,000 distinct CDR3 sequences, roughly 95% recorded once. From blood CD8+ and CD4+ T cells, TCR beta sequences were generated. This entry is derived from a study of CD8 T cells in Susac syndrome. Overall study: Among the Susac syndrome patients who underwent sequencing, five or six had clinically active disease, while 8 or 9 of them were in remission. Blood was drawn from Susac syndrome patients while they were therapy-naive, on corticosteroids, or on intravenous immunoglobulin alone.

The sequencing input was CD4+ T cells from PBMCs. The rearrangement uses TRBV2 and TRBJ2-1; D gene ambiguous. The TCR originated in a human donor with Susac syndrome. CDR3 in amino acids: CASSVTELYNEQFF. The CDR3 region has the DNA TGTGCCAGCAGTGTAACAGAGTTATACAATGAGCAGTTCTTC.